The present entry profiles one T cell receptor beta chain with its context. Its antigen is unidentified. Sequenced with the Oncomine TCR Beta short-read assay was DNA taken from cultured CD4+ T cells. TCRdb recomputed calls from the PCR reads with MiXCR, one row per CDR3 protein. The sample includes thousands of distinct CDR3 sequences, about 50% seen only once; the top ten take roughly two fifths. The sample belongs to a study of vaccination and CD4 T cells after COVID-19. Across the study: Convalescent donors were composed of six males and four females, of whom two were Hispanic.

Indicated treatment: roughly 11-day PBMC culture with coronavirus spike peptide pools or control peptides (ViraFEST assay). Cultures of PBMCs, roughly 2.1 million per well, were set up with about 10 IU/ml IL-2 and around 9.7 ug/ml peptide pools. With about nine days of culture completed, CD4+ T cells were isolated by negative selection. Study results and caveats: The median SARS-CoV-2-reactive clonotype number increased from around 21 to 38, without statistical significance.

The CDR3 totals 15 residues. V was shortened by 1 base and J by 1 base, with 11 bases between the two germline ends. Germline V CDR1 and CDR2: SNHLY, FYNNEI. The material sequenced was CD4+ T cells from blood, cultured in vitro. The origin of this receptor is a human donor who had recovered from COVID-19. The chain recombines TRBV2 with TRBJ2-7, with TRBD2 as a possible D gene (6 bases). The CDR3 loop reads CASSEVGGKSYEQYF. CDR3 in DNA: TGTGCCAGCAGTGAAGTTGGCGGGAAATCCTACGAGCAGTACTTC.